The 21 T cell receptor beta chains in this list originate from one sample, sequenced in a study of CD8 T cells in Susac syndrome. The RNA input was about 0.45 to 1 ug, and it was reverse transcribed with random hexamers. TCRdb passed the immunoSEQ multiplex PCR reads through MiXCR, listing each CDR3 protein once. The sample shows some 150,000 distinct CDR3 sequences, roughly 94% of them seen only once. Sample: CD4+ T cells from PBMCs. These receptors were taken from a human donor in good health.

This clonotype was counted once. J is TRBJ1-5 and V is TRBV7-9; 8 bases match TRBD1. The CDR3 sequence is 16 residues long. Losses at the gene ends were 7 bases for V and 6 bases for J; bases not matched to a gene: 14. CDR1 SEHNR and CDR2 FQNEAQ come from the germline V gene (reference sequence). CDR3 residues: CASTLTGEGGGQPQHF. CDR3 coding DNA: TGTGCCAGCACCTTGACAGGGGAAGGGGGAGGTCAGCCCCAGCATTTT.

The chain uses TRBV19 and TRBJ2-1, with 8 positions matching TRBD2. V lost 5 bases and J lost 8; bases outside the gene matches: 14. The CDR3 covers 16 residues. Per the germline V gene, CDR1 is LNHDA and CDR2 is SQIVND (reference sequence). The CDR3 region has the DNA TGTGCCAGTAGTCCCTCCGGGACTAGACCCAGTCATGAGCAGTTCTTC. Translated, it gives CASSPSGTRPSHEQFF.

V and J are TRBV30 and TRBJ2-7; 13 bases match TRBD2. V was pared by 5 bases and J by 3 bases, with 1 base of the junction left unmatched. The germline V gene has CDR1 GTSNPN and CDR2 SVGIG (reference sequence). The CDR3 spans 13 residues. The CDR3 bases are TGTGCCTGGGGACTAGCGGGAGTCTACGAGCAGTACTTC. It translates to CAWGLAGVYEQYF.

The rearrangement uses TRBV6-1 and TRBJ1-1, with D possibly matching TRBD1 (6 bases). With 1 base removed from V and 6 bases from J, the gap between germline ends came to 9 bases. Germline CDR1 MNHNS, CDR2 SASEGT. The CDR3 contains 13 residues. The CDR3 loop reads CASSEEWTAEAFF. In nucleotides, the CDR3 is TGTGCCAGCAGTGAAGAATGGACAGCTGAAGCTTTCTTT.

This clonotype has only one observation. The CDR3 is CASSLRGGPSYEQYF. DNA for the CDR3: TGTGCCAGCAGCCTCAGGGGAGGCCCCTCCTACGAGCAGTACTTC. This chain connects TRBV7-2 to TRBJ2-7, with D possibly being TRBD1 or TRBD2 (6 bases each). Trimming took off 5 bases at V and 0 bases at J, with 14 bases between the two ends. The CDR3 has 15 amino acids. Germline V lookup: CDR1 SGHTA, CDR2 FQGNSA.

This chain joins TRBV7-9 and TRBJ1-4; D remains unclear. Trimming took 0 bases from V and 3 from J, leaving 8 bases between them. Germline loops: CDR1 SEHNR, CDR2 FQNEAQ (reference sequence). The CDR3 is made up of 15 amino acids. CDR3 sequence (DNA): TGTGCCAGCAGCTTAGCAGCTGGACCTAATGAAAAACTGTTTTTT. Its protein is CASSLAAGPNEKLFF.

This clonotype was observed a handful of times. The chain has TRBV20-1 and TRBJ2-7, with TRBD2 as a possible D gene (6 bases). The length of the CDR3 is 11 residues. Looked up from germline, CDR1 is DFQATT and CDR2 is SNEGSKA (reference sequence). V gave up 2 bases and J gave up 4 bases, with 6 bases separating them. CDR3 amino acids: CSARREYEQYF. Written as DNA, the CDR3 is TGCAGTGCTAGACGGGAGTACGAGCAGTACTTC.

CDR3: CASSPDRGSAGNTIYF. The CDR3 DNA reads TGTGCCAGCAGCCCCGACAGGGGAAGCGCTGGAAACACCATATATTTT. The V call is TRBV12-3 or TRBV12-4, the J call TRBJ1-3; 8 bases match TRBD1. V lost 6 bases, J lost 2 bases, and 9 bases stayed unmatched. The CDR3 is 16 amino acids.

The chain carries TRBV27 and TRBJ1-2; the D gene is possibly TRBD1 (5 bases). Trimming pared 6 bases from V and 1 base from J, leaving 9 bases between. Germline V gene sequence: CDR1 MNHEY, CDR2 SMNVEV (reference sequence). This CDR3 comprises 13 residues. CDR3 region: CASRRQGNYGYTF. The CDR3 DNA is TGTGCCAGCAGGCGCCAGGGTAACTATGGCTACACCTTC.

The chain uses TRBV29-1 and TRBJ1-1; D gene ambiguous. The CDR3 spans 15 residues. With 6 bases removed from V and 1 base from J, the gap between germline ends came to 18 bases. Germline assignment: CDR1 SQVTM and CDR2 ANQGSEA. CDR3 protein: CSVNPRIGENTEAFF. The CDR3 DNA reads TGCAGCGTAAACCCTCGGATTGGGGAGAACACTGAAGCTTTCTTT.

J is TRBJ2-7 and V is TRBV19, with D perhaps TRBD1 or TRBD2 (5 bases each). The CDR3 is made up of 15 amino acids. Germline assignment: CDR1 LNHDA and CDR2 SQIVND (reference sequence). V gave up 5 bases and J gave up 4 bases, with 18 bases separating them. This chain's CDR3 is CASSADSSGIYEQYF. The CDR3 region has the DNA TGTGCCAGTAGTGCCGACAGCTCCGGGATTTACGAGCAGTACTTC.

This clonotype appeared once. J is TRBJ2-2 and V is TRBV6-1, with no clear D. The CDR3 sequence is 13 residues long. Germline CDR1 MNHNS, CDR2 SASEGT. V lost 1 base to trimming and J lost 3 bases, with 3 bases between them. DNA for the CDR3: TGTGCCAGCAGTGAAGACTACACCGGGGAGCTGTTTTTT. It specifies CASSEDYTGELFF.

The J gene is TRBJ2-7, the V gene TRBV10-3; a weak D match, TRBD2 (6 bases). The CDR3 length is 18 residues. Germline CDR1 ENHRY, CDR2 SYGVKD. The V end lost 10 bases, the J end lost 5 bases, and 33 bases lay between the germline ends. The chain's CDR3 is CATNSDGDLGRFSHEQYF. The CDR3 DNA follows: TGTGCCACGAACTCTGACGGGGACTTAGGTCGATTTTCCCACGAGCAGTACTTC.

The gene calls are TRBV28 and TRBJ2-7; D perhaps matches TRBD1 (6 bases). Germline loops: CDR1 MDHEN, CDR2 SYDVKM. V was shortened by 6 bases and J by 2 bases, with 26 bases between the two germline ends. The CDR3 loop spans 18 amino acids. The CDR3 coding sequence is TGTGCCAGCAGACTAGGATGGGGTTCGGGACAAAAGACCTACGAGCAGTACTTC. Encoded protein: CASRLGWGSGQKTYEQYF.

V is TRBV3-1 and J is TRBJ1-2, with 10 bases matching TRBD1. This CDR3 has 11 residues. CDR1 is LGHDT and CDR2 is YNNKEL in the germline V gene (reference sequence). Trimming took 4 bases from V and 11 from J; bases not matched to a gene: 1. CDR3 residues: CASSRDRGYTF. In DNA, the CDR3 is TGTGCCAGCAGCCGGGACAGGGGATACACCTTC.

J is TRBJ2-1 and V is TRBV20-1, with D possibly being TRBD2 (5 bases). Germline-derived CDR1 and CDR2 are DFQATT and SNEGSKA (reference sequence). The CDR3 is 16 amino acids. The V gene lost 1 base and the J gene lost 6 bases, with 19 bases spanning the gap. The CDR3 DNA reads TGCAGTGCTAGAGCGATAACTAGTGAGGCAACCAATGAGCAGTTCTTC. Its translation is CSARAITSEATNEQFF.

The CDR3 here is CASRRTALGADTQYF. CDR3 DNA sequence: TGCGCCAGCAGGCGGACAGCCCTGGGGGCAGATACGCAGTATTTT. The chain carries TRBV5-1 and TRBJ2-3; possible D gene TRBD1, 6 bases. The CDR3 is 15 residues long. CDR1 is SGHRS, CDR2 YFSETQ, per germline. Trimming removed 5 bases at V and 4 bases at J, with 17 bases between.

This chain connects TRBV5-1 to TRBJ2-1; 11 nucleotides align to TRBD2. Germline-derived CDR1 and CDR2 are SGHRS and YFSETQ. The CDR3 covers 16 residues. Trimming removed 2 bases from V and 13 bases from J; junction bases left unmatched: 14. The CDR3 here is CASSLSLAGGPLIQFF. CDR3 DNA: TGCGCCAGCAGCTTATCCCTAGCGGGAGGACCCCTTATCCAGTTCTTC.

J is TRBJ2-7 and V is TRBV4-1; unclear D gene. The V end lost 4 bases, the J end lost 6 bases, and 22 bases lay between the germline ends. The CDR3 has 16 residues. Germline V gene lookup returns CDR1 MGHRA and CDR2 YSYEKL. This CDR3 reads CASSRVMDHGRREQYF. CDR3 DNA sequence: TGCGCCAGCAGCCGCGTTATGGACCACGGTCGGCGCGAGCAGTACTTC.

The chain couples TRBV7-9 to TRBJ2-3; 8 bases line up with TRBD2. This CDR3 contains 14 residues. Per the germline V gene, CDR1 is SEHNR and CDR2 is FQNEAQ (reference sequence). Unmatched junction bases numbered 3, after V lost 5 bases and J lost 2 bases. The CDR3 reads CASSTSGLTDTQYF. CDR3 DNA: TGTGCCAGCAGCACTAGCGGCCTCACAGATACGCAGTATTTT.

The V gene is TRBV20-1, the J gene TRBJ2-7; 11 bases align to TRBD2. The CDR3 totals 13 residues. Germline V lookup: CDR1 DFQATT, CDR2 SNEGSKA (reference sequence). V shed 7 bases, J shed 4 bases, and the junction held 6 bases outside the gene matches. CDR3 sequence: CSVPGLAAYEQYF. The CDR3, as DNA: TGCAGTGTCCCGGGACTAGCGGCTTACGAGCAGTACTTC.